Reported below is one T cell receptor (beta chain). V was pared by 0 bases and J by 4 bases, with 7 bases between. This CDR3 has 14 residues. Per the original methods: Reference gene primers were amplified, and this amplification served to estimate nucleated cell counts. The table came from immunoSEQ multiplex PCR; TCRdb's copy has only in-frame clones and leaves some out. From that table come the V and J calls and clone size; the DNA was used to work out D and trimming. Seen here are about 130,000 clones, roughly four fifths observed once, and the top ten hold 9.7%. This entry is derived from a study of blood T cell repertoires in COVID-19.

The J gene is TRBJ1-5, the V gene TRBV23-1; D is ambiguous. TRBV23-1 counts as an open reading frame of uncertain function. The material sequenced was peripheral blood. This clonotype was obtained from a man aged 35 to 55 with active or convalescent COVID-19. CDR3 DNA sequence: TGCGCCAGCAGTCAATCAAACGGGAATCAGCCCCAGCATTTT. Translating gives CASSQSNGNQPQHF.